The 14 T cell receptor beta chains below were found in one sample sequenced in a study of blood T cell repertoires in COVID-19. Produced via immunoSEQ multiplex PCR; TCRdb's table is partial and in-frame only. The repertoire holds some 270,000 clones, with roughly 85% as singletons. The source material was peripheral blood. The source is an older woman with acute or convalescent COVID-19.

The V and J genes are TRBV20-1 and TRBJ2-5; D remains unclear. The V end lost 3 bases, the J end lost 7 bases, and 15 bases lay between the germline ends. The CDR3 spans 13 residues. Germline CDR1 reads DFQATT; CDR2 reads SNEGSKA (reference sequence). This chain's CDR3 is CSASWALIVTQYF. The CDR3 DNA reads as TGCAGTGCTAGTTGGGCCTTGATTGTGACCCAGTACTTC.

The V call is TRBV7-6, the J call TRBJ2-5; D may be TRBD2 (6 bases). V was clipped by 2 bases and J by 2 bases, with 9 bases between them. The CDR3 extends over 14 amino acids. Germline V lookup: CDR1 SGHVS, CDR2 FNYEAQ. Here the CDR3 DNA reads TGTGCCAGCAGCTTACGTCGGGGGCAAGAGACCCAGTACTTC. This codes for CASSLRRGQETQYF. Full variable domain (rest looked up from reference TRBV7-6 and TRBJ2-5): GAGVSQSPRYKVTKRGQDVALRCDPISGHVSLYWYRQALGQGPEFLTYFNYEAQQDKSGLPNDRFSAERPEGSISTLTIQRTEQRDSAMYRCASSLRRGQETQYFGPGTRLLVL.

This chain uses TRBV2 with TRBJ1-6; D may be TRBD1 (5 bases). The CDR3 spans 16 residues. Per germline, CDR1 SNHLY and CDR2 FYNNEI. V shed 6 bases and J shed 0 bases, with 12 bases lying between them. CDR3 nucleotides: TGTGCCAGCAGAGATACAGGTAGCTCCTATAATTCACCCCTCCACTTT. Translation gives CASRDTGSSYNSPLHF.

The chain couples TRBV19 to TRBJ2-2; a possible D gene is TRBD2 (6 bases). The germline V gene has CDR1 LNHDA and CDR2 SQIVND (reference sequence). Trimming took off 7 bases at V and 1 base at J, with 10 bases between the two ends. CDR3 size: 14 residues. The CDR3 DNA reads TGTGCCAGTAAGCAGGGAGGGAACACCGGGGAGCTGTTTTTT. This encodes CASKQGGNTGELFF.

The chain is built from TRBV10-3 and TRBJ1-5; D might be TRBD1 (5 bases). V gave up 3 bases and J gave up 7 bases, with 13 bases separating them. Germline V gene data show CDR1 as ENHRY and CDR2 as SYGVKD. This CDR3 spans 14 amino acids. CDR3 protein: CAISEGQGEQPQHF. The CDR3 bases are TGTGCCATCAGTGAAGGGCAGGGTGAGCAGCCCCAGCATTTT.

The chain joins TRBV2 to TRBJ2-1; 8 bases fit TRBD2. The CDR3 has 16 residues. Germline loops: CDR1 SNHLY, CDR2 FYNNEI. J gave up 1 base and V 8 bases, and 10 bases lay outside the gene matches. CDR3 loop: CASRAGAGWSYNEQFF. In DNA form, the CDR3 reads TGTGCCAGCCGAGCGGGGGCGGGGTGGTCCTACAATGAGCAGTTCTTC.

For the CDR3, the DNA is TGTGCCAGCTCTTCGGGGGGGGAACTCAATGAGCAGTTCTTC. Translating gives CASSSGGELNEQFF. The gene calls are TRBV18 and TRBJ2-1, with 8 bases that match TRBD2. The CDR3 is 14 amino acids. Germline CDR1 reads KGHSH; CDR2 reads LQKENI. The ends lost 6 bases at V and 6 bases at J; junction bases unmatched: 7.

This rearrangement joins TRBV19 to TRBJ1-5, with unresolved D. Germline V gives CDR1 LNHDA, CDR2 SQIVND (reference sequence). The CDR3 length is 14 residues. Trimming removed 6 bases from V and 5 bases from J, with 14 bases in between. CDR3 DNA sequence: TGTGCCAGTAGCCCCGGCCGGAGGTATCAGCCCCAGCATTTT. Amino acids: CASSPGRRYQPQHF.

This clone was observed once. The chain has TRBV6-5 and TRBJ1-2; D may be TRBD1 (6 bases). Germline CDR1 MNHEY, CDR2 SVGAGI. V lost 4 bases and J lost 4, with 10 bases in between. The CDR3 contains 13 residues. The CDR3 DNA follows: TGTGCCAGCAGTTCAGGGGCGCCCTATGGCTACACCTTC. Protein product: CASSSGAPYGYTF.

The rearrangement uses TRBV3-1 (or the pseudogene TRBV3-2) and TRBJ2-1; D is possibly TRBD1 (6 bases). V was pared by 6 bases and J by 11 bases, with 14 bases between. The CDR3 extends over 12 amino acids. Germline V gene data show CDR1 as LGHDT and CDR2 as YNNKEL (reference sequence). In DNA form, the CDR3 reads TGTGCCAGCAGGAGCAATGGACAGAAGCAGTTCTTC. Translation gives CASRSNGQKQFF.

The chain carries TRBV7-2 and TRBJ1-6; D remains ambiguous. V lost 5 bases, J lost 5 bases, and 7 bases lay in between. This CDR3 spans 13 amino acids. Germline-derived CDR1 and CDR2 are SGHTA and FQGNSA. CDR3 residues: CASSRENNSPLHF. The CDR3 coding sequence is TGTGCCAGCAGCCGGGAAAATAATTCACCCCTCCACTTT.

The gene calls are TRBV18 and TRBJ2-1; perhaps TRBD1 as D (6 bases). V lost 3 bases and J 6 bases, leaving 9 bases between the germline ends. The CDR3 consists of 13 residues. Germline CDR1 is KGHSH and CDR2 is LQKENI. CDR3 amino acids: CASSPWGLNEQFF. The CDR3 DNA reads TGTGCCAGCTCACCGTGGGGGCTCAATGAGCAGTTCTTC.

The V and J genes are TRBV19 and TRBJ1-4; TRBD1 agrees at 7 bases. V lost 10 bases and J lost 5; bases outside the gene matches: 13. The CDR3 has 15 residues. The germline gives CDR1 LNHDA, CDR2 SQIVND (reference sequence). CDR3 amino acids: CATTDRPAPNEKLFF. DNA for the CDR3: TGTGCCACCACGGACAGGCCGGCCCCCAATGAAAAACTGTTTTTT.

The chain is built from TRBV7-3 and TRBJ2-1; 7 bases map to TRBD2. Trimming removed 5 bases from V and 0 bases from J; junction bases left unmatched: 13. This CDR3 region has 18 residues. From germline, CDR1 is SGHTA and CDR2 FQGTGA. CDR3 bases: TGTGCCAGCAGCCCTAGCGGACCCGCCCTAAGCTCCTACAATGAGCAGTTCTTC. It yields the protein CASSPSGPALSSYNEQFF.